The 11 T cell receptor beta chains reported below all come from one sample, sequenced in a study of blood T cell repertoires in COVID-19. TCRdb's table, derived via immunoSEQ multiplex PCR, lists solely in-frame clones and lacks some. The table lists roughly 150,000 clones, around 89% of them singletons. The sample taken for sequencing was peripheral blood. These receptors came from a man younger than 35 with COVID-19, enrolled during active disease.

The V gene is TRBV9, the J gene TRBJ1-3, with D possibly TRBD1 on 5 matching bases. With 4 bases removed from V and 3 bases from J, the gap between germline ends came to 20 bases. Per germline, CDR1 SGDLS and CDR2 YYNGEE. CDR3 length equals 17 residues. The CDR3 here is CASSSNPGVRDGNTIYF. In nucleotides, the CDR3 is TGTGCCAGCAGCTCCAATCCTGGGGTCAGGGATGGAAACACCATATATTTT.

The chain employs TRBV5-1 and TRBJ1-4; D perhaps matches TRBD1 (5 bases). This CDR3 is built from 17 residues. CDR1 is SGHRS, CDR2 YFSETQ, per germline. Trimming took off 3 bases at V and 3 bases at J, with 18 bases between the two ends. The DNA for the CDR3 is TGCGCCAGCAGCTCCCGGGCCGGCAGGGATCCTAATGAAAAACTGTTTTTT. Translation: CASSSRAGRDPNEKLFF. The entire variable domain, with the rest obtained from reference TRBV5-1 and TRBJ1-4, is as follows: KAGVTQTPRYLIKTRGQQVTLSCSPISGHRSVSWYQQTPGQGLQFLFEYFSETQRNKGNFPGRFSGRQFSNSRSEMNVSTLELGDSALYLCASSSRAGRDPNEKLFFGSGTQLSVL.

This sequence joins TRBV24-1 and TRBJ1-4; D uncertain. CDR3 size: 14 residues. V was clipped by 2 bases and J by 3 bases, with 6 bases between them. In germline, CDR1 is KGHDR, CDR2 SFDVKD. Here the CDR3 reads CATSDSGANEKLFF. The CDR3 DNA sequence: TGTGCCACCAGTGATTCCGGGGCTAATGAAAAACTGTTTTTT.

The chain uses TRBV3-1 (or the pseudogene TRBV3-2) and TRBJ2-3, with TRBD2 matching over 10 bases. This CDR3 has 14 residues. The germline V gene encodes CDR1 LGHDT and CDR2 YNNKEL (reference sequence). V shed 8 bases, J shed 8 bases, and the junction held 10 bases outside the gene matches. The CDR3 DNA reads as TGTGCCAGCCCACCTAGCGGGAGCAATACTACGCAGTATTTT. Amino acids: CASPPSGSNTTQYF.

V is TRBV18 and J is TRBJ1-3; D possibly corresponds to TRBD1 (5 bases). The V gene's germline CDR1 is KGHSH and CDR2 LQKENI. The V end was cut by 4 bases, the J end by 0 bases, with 13 bases between. The length of the CDR3 is 16 residues. DNA of the CDR3: TGTGCCAGCTCACTCCTTACGGACAACTCTGGAAACACCATATATTTT. Protein sequence: CASSLLTDNSGNTIYF.

A single count supports this clone. J is TRBJ2-3 and V is TRBV7-8; 10 bases align to TRBD2. Germline assignment: CDR1 SGHVS and CDR2 FQNEAQ. The CDR3 runs to 17 residues. After removal of 0 bases from V and 4 bases from J, the junction contained 7 bases not matched to a gene. The CDR3 sequence: CASSLAPGTSAADTQYF. In DNA form, the CDR3 reads TGTGCCAGCAGCTTAGCCCCCGGGACTAGCGCCGCAGATACGCAGTATTTT.

Note on this clone: Its ends do not fully match the called genes, so a read error is possible. The chain employs TRBV3-1 (or the pseudogene TRBV3-2) and TRBJ1-4; 7 bases are a match to TRBD1. This CDR3 has 14 residues. The germline V gene has CDR1 LGHDT and CDR2 YNNKEL (reference sequence). The CDR3 DNA reads TGTGCCAGCAGCCAAGGACAGGGACGGGAAAAACTGCTTTTT. Its translation is CASSQGQGREKLLF.

This clone has only one observation. This chain connects TRBV6-2 or TRBV6-3 to TRBJ2-7; D is ambiguous. The CDR3 has 13 amino acids. Germline loops: CDR1 MNHEY, CDR2 SVGEGT. Between the trimmed V and J ends, which lost 4 bases and 3 bases, there was a span of 10 bases. The CDR3 loop reads CASSSTPFYEQYF. The CDR3 DNA reads TGTGCCAGCAGTTCGACTCCATTCTACGAGCAGTACTTC.

The chain carries TRBV18 and TRBJ2-3, with 15 bases that match TRBD2. The CDR3 length is 18 residues. The ends lost 3 bases at V and 4 bases at J; junction bases unmatched: 8. Per the germline V gene, CDR1 is KGHSH and CDR2 is LQKENI. CDR3 nucleotide sequence: TGTGCCAGCTCACCCCGGACTAGCGGGAGGGCAAGCTCAGATACGCAGTATTTT. It specifies CASSPRTSGRASSDTQYF. Full variable domain (remainder filled in from reference TRBV18 and TRBJ2-3): NAGVMQNPRHLVRRRGQEARLRCSPMKGHSHVYWYRQLPEEGLKFMVYLQKENIIDESGMPKERFSAEFPKEGPSILRIQQVVRGDSAAYFCASSPRTSGRASSDTQYFGPGTRLTVL.

The CDR3: CASRRGTSESDTQYF. As DNA, the CDR3 is TGTGCCAGCAGGAGGGGGACTAGCGAATCAGATACGCAGTATTTT. The J gene is TRBJ2-3, the V gene TRBV6-4, with 10 bases aligning to TRBD2. This CDR3 region has 15 residues. Germline values: CDR1 MRHNA, CDR2 SNTAGT. Trimming removed 6 bases from V and 4 bases from J; junction bases left unmatched: 7.

The rearrangement joins TRBV7-2 to TRBJ2-1, with a possible D match to TRBD2 (6 bases). The V end lost 5 bases, the J end lost 4 bases, and 9 bases lay between the germline ends. The CDR3 length is 13 residues. CDR1 is SGHTA, CDR2 FQGNSA, per germline. The CDR3 spells CASSPGGYNEQFF. DNA of the CDR3: TGTGCCAGCAGCCCCGGAGGGTACAATGAGCAGTTCTTC.